This T cell receptor beta chain was retrieved from a study of blood T cell repertoires in COVID-19 (dated by TCRdb to 2020 to 2022). In the study overall: Samples covering the acute and convalescent phases of COVID-19 were provided by collaborators in the United States, Italy and Spain. The material from the prospective study consisted of cDNA or gDNA derived from T cells, B-cell-depleted T cells, or PBMCs. Subjects who had been exposed to COVID-19, were actively infected with it, or had recovered from it provided the deeply sampled blood TCRbeta repertoires that made up the dataset. The repertoires were released in a freely available public database intended as a resource for research on the immune response to SARS-CoV-2. The samples were drawn from the first 160 participants of the ongoing ImmuneRACE study and from 950 to 1,500 subjects provided by 6 global collaborators. The sample metadata nearly always contained a de-identified subject ID, COVID-19 status, age in years and sex. Where HLA class I and class II types were available, the types were taken from metadata supplied by the sample provider, not from assay-based typing.

The collaborating institutions used their own protocols to collect whole blood in K2EDTA tubes. For TCRbeta analysis, collaborators shipped samples as frozen whole blood, isolated PBMCs, or DNA extracted from either of those sample types. Note on this clone: The specificity of this receptor is unknown. Per-base qualities were not stored, and no clone one base away is much larger.

The immunoSEQ Assay, a bias-controlled multiplex PCR, was used to amplify TCRbeta CDR3 regions from genomic DNA. As for how the authors treated the data: Within the assay, amplification of reference gene primers was used to estimate how many nucleated cells each sample contained. To quantify the absolute abundance of each unique TCRbeta CDR3 rearrangement, sequence reads were collapsed and filtered. For each sample, productive Simpson clonality was calculated as the square root of Simpson's diversity index over productive rearrangements. TCRdb took over this immuneACCESS table, retaining in-frame rearrangements with V and J assigned. Such tables are incomplete; in checked studies, under half of the missing clones stem from an unresolved V gene, and the remainder is unexplained. For V, J and clone size, that table is used; D and trimming come from the DNA. The sample profile shows some 210,000 clones; 70% to 90% of them were found once. The ten largest clones capture 4.5% to 6% of the sample.

The research as a whole found: The quantity of clinical and demographic metadata differed by source and by participant and was supplied without curation.

Measured from the cysteine to the phenylalanine, the CDR3 is 18 residues long. The sequence is cut down to CDR3 DNA, 54 bases in frame from base 1. The germline V end is reduced by 2 bases and the J end by 1 base; junction bases left unmatched: 10. CDR1 and CDR2 were assigned from the germline V gene as LGHNT and FRNRAP. The TCR originated in a woman in her 70s with active or convalescent COVID-19. The chain was built from TRBV12-5 and TRBJ1-1, and 10 junction bases match TRBD1. The sequenced material came from peripheral blood. The nucleotide sequence is given as TGTGCTAGTGGTTTGCGAATCATAGGACAGGGGGGGAACACTGAAGCTTTCTTT. This gives the protein CASGLRIIGQGGNTEAFF.